The source of this T cell receptor (beta chain) is a study of blood T cell repertoires in COVID-19. Repertoires were generated with immunoSEQ multiplex PCR, while TCRdb's copy carries only in-frame clones and drops some. The sample contains 280,000 or so clones, 88% of which appear only once. The sequenced sample consisted of peripheral blood. This clonotype was sampled from a man aged 18 to 30 with active or convalescent COVID-19.

The CDR3 DNA is TGTGCCAGCAGCTTTACAGGGGGCAATTCACCCCTCCACTTT. Translation: CASSFTGGNSPLHF. This chain joins TRBV7-3 and TRBJ1-6, with 9 bases matching TRBD1. V lost 3 bases and J lost 7; bases outside the gene matches: 1. The V gene's germline CDR1 is SGHTA and CDR2 FQGTGA. CDR3 length: 14 residues.